This TCR beta chain stems from a study of blood T cell repertoires in COVID-19. V was pared by 2 bases and J by 0 bases, with 5 bases between. This CDR3 comprises 14 residues. CDR1 is SEHNR, CDR2 FQNEAQ, per germline (reference sequence). Assay: immunoSEQ multiplex PCR; the TCRdb copy retains only in-frame clones and omits some. The data hold some 250,000 clones, with 70% to 90% observed a single time. Sequenced: peripheral blood. This sequence was found in a man in his sixties with acute or convalescent COVID-19. The chain has TRBV7-9 and TRBJ1-3, with D hard to call. The CDR3 sequence: CASSLLVSGNTIYF. The CDR3 DNA reads as TGTGCCAGCAGCTTACTTGTCTCTGGAAACACCATATATTTT.